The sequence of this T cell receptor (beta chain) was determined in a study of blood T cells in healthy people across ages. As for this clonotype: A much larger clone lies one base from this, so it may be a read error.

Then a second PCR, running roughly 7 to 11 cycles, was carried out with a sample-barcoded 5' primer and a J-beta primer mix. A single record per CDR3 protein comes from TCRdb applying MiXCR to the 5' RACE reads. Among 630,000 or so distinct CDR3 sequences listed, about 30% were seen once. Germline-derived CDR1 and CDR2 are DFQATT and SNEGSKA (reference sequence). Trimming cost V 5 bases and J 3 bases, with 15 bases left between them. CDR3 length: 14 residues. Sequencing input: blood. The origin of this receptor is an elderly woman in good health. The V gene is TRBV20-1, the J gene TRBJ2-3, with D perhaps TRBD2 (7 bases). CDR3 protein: CSAERGGGTDTQYF. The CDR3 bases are TGCAGTGCTGAAAGGGGGGGCGGGACAGATACGCAGTATTTT.